The source of this TCR beta chain is a study of blood T cell repertoires in COVID-19. Study details: COVID-19 samples from acute and convalescent phases originated in the United States, Italy and Spain.

Original analysis: Cell counts per sample came from amplifying reference gene primers. TCRdb keeps only in-frame clones here, not all; method: immunoSEQ multiplex PCR. That table supplies the V and J calls and clone size; D and trimming were determined from the DNA. The data contain around 250,000 clones, approximately 80% of them singletons. The V and J ends lost 5 bases and 2 bases respectively, with 21 bases between them. The germline CDR1 and CDR2 sequences are SEHNR and FQNEAQ (reference sequence). The CDR3 is 17 amino acids. V gene TRBV7-9 combines with J gene TRBJ1-2; maybe TRBD1 (5 bases). The material sequenced was peripheral blood. This receptor was obtained from a man aged 25-45 years who had recovered from COVID-19. CDR3 protein: CASSTRLGGVWNYGYTF. Here the CDR3 DNA reads TGTGCCAGCAGCACCCGCCTGGGGGGGGTTTGGAACTATGGCTACACCTTC.